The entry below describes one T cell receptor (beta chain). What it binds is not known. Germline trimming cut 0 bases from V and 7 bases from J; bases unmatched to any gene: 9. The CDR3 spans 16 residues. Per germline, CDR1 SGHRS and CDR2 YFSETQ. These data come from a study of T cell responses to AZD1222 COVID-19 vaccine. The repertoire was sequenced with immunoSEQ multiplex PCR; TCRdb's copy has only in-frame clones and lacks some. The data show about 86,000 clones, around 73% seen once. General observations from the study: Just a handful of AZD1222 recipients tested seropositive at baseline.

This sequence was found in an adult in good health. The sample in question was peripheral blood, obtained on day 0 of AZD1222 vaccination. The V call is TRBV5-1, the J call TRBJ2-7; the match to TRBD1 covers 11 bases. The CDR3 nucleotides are TGCGCCAGCAGCTTGGCCGGAGGACAGGGGGCTCGGGAGCAGTACTTC. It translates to CASSLAGGQGAREQYF.